One and the same sample provided the 11 T cell receptor beta chains below, sequenced in a study of cytomegalovirus exposure and HLA in healthy donors. PCR was performed using 60 Vbeta and 13 Jbeta primers. The data were produced by immunoSEQ multiplex PCR, yet TCRdb's version contains in-frame clones alone and is incomplete. The sample has some 190,000 clones, approximately 77% seen once. The sample taken for sequencing was PBMCs. Source of these receptors: a man aged 40-49 years in good health and CMV-seropositive.

The V gene is TRBV18, the J gene TRBJ1-1; no clear D gene. The CDR3 contains 13 residues. V lost 4 bases and J lost 5, with 11 bases in between. The V gene's germline CDR1 is KGHSH and CDR2 LQKENI. CDR3: CASSLSGETEAFF. DNA of the CDR3: TGTGCCAGCTCACTATCGGGTGAAACTGAAGCTTTCTTT.

V usage is TRBV7-2 and J usage is TRBJ1-6, with 11 bases lining up with TRBD1. CDR1 and CDR2 (germline): SGHTA, FQGNSA. V was pared by 3 bases and J by 10 bases, with 2 bases of the junction left unmatched. This CDR3 has 14 amino acids. The CDR3 loop reads CASSLGTGGSPLHF. Written as DNA, the CDR3 is TGTGCCAGCAGCTTGGGGACAGGGGGATCACCCCTCCACTTT.

This chain uses TRBV7-9 with TRBJ2-1; possibly TRBD1 for D (6 bases). V was clipped by 5 bases and J by 2 bases, with 19 bases between them. The CDR3 covers 17 residues. CDR1 SEHNR and CDR2 FQNEAQ come from the germline V gene (reference sequence). CDR3 sequence (DNA): TGTGCCAGCAGCCAGGGGCCCGGGCGGGCCCCCTACAATGAGCAGTTCTTC. Its protein product is CASSQGPGRAPYNEQFF.

The CDR3 loop reads CASSLAGGPNNEQFF. The CDR3 DNA sequence: TGCGCCAGCAGCTTGGCCGGGGGGCCGAACAATGAGCAGTTCTTC. The genes are TRBV5-1 and TRBJ2-1, with D maybe TRBD2 (7 bases). Trimming cost V 0 bases and J 5 bases, with 12 bases left between them. This CDR3 has 15 amino acids. From germline, CDR1 is SGHRS and CDR2 YFSETQ.

The CDR3 is CASRTATSGIYEQYF. Written as DNA, the CDR3 is TGTGCCAGCAGGACAGCGACTAGCGGGATTTACGAGCAGTACTTC. The rearrangement joins TRBV11-2 to TRBJ2-7, with 11 positions matching TRBD2. V shed 6 bases and J 4 bases; nucleotides not matched to a gene: 8. CDR1 SGHAT and CDR2 FQNNGV come from the germline V gene. The CDR3 is made up of 15 amino acids.

V and J are TRBV6-1 and TRBJ2-7; 7 nucleotides agree with TRBD1. Germline-derived CDR1 and CDR2 are MNHNS and SASEGT. V lost 5 bases, J lost 2 bases, and 6 bases stayed unmatched. This CDR3 is 14 amino acids long. CDR3 DNA sequence: TGTGCCAGCAGTCAAGGGACAGATCCCTACGAGCAGTACTTC. This codes for CASSQGTDPYEQYF.

The J gene is TRBJ2-5, the V gene TRBV29-1, with TRBD2 matching over 8 bases. The CDR3 loop spans 16 amino acids. Per germline, CDR1 SQVTM and CDR2 ANQGSEA. Germline trimming cut 0 bases from V and 5 bases from J; bases unmatched to any gene: 11. The DNA for the CDR3 is TGCAGCGTTGAAGATCGGGAAGCGGGAGTGAGGGAGACCCAGTACTTC. Translated: CSVEDREAGVRETQYF.

The genes are TRBV2 and TRBJ1-6; D gene uncertain. Trimming stripped 8 bases from V and 9 bases from J, with 17 bases between. This CDR3 is 14 amino acids long. The germline gives CDR1 SNHLY, CDR2 FYNNEI. The CDR3 coding sequence is TGTGCCAGCGGTAGGACGGAGGGAAGTTCACCCCTCCACTTT. Its translation is CASGRTEGSSPLHF.

V gene TRBV19 combines with J gene TRBJ2-3; 14 bases map to TRBD2. CDR1 LNHDA and CDR2 SQIVND come from the germline V gene (reference sequence). With 11 bases clipped from V and 14 bases from J, the junction kept 12 bases outside the gene matches. This CDR3 contains 13 residues. CDR3 sequence: CALEGSGLAGVYF. In nucleotides, the CDR3 is TGTGCCCTAGAGGGATCGGGACTAGCGGGGGTGTATTTT.

The chain joins TRBV11-3 to TRBJ1-1, with D hard to call. Trimming took 4 bases from V and 7 from J, leaving 10 bases between them. Germline V lookup: CDR1 SGHNT, CDR2 YENEEA. This CDR3 region has 12 residues. CDR3 nucleotide sequence: TGTGCCAGCAGCTCACCCTCGAGTGAAGCTTTCTTT. It encodes CASSSPSSEAFF. Looking up the rest from reference TRBV11-3 and TRBJ1-1 gives the full variable domain: EAGVVQSPRYKIIEKKQPVAFWCNPISGHNTLYWYLQNLGQGPELLIRYENEEAVDDSQLPKDRFSAERLKGVDSTLKIQPAELGDSAVYLCASSSPSSEAFFGQGTRLTVV.

The V call is TRBV6-5, the J call TRBJ2-7; D uncertain. Trimming stripped 5 bases from V and 3 bases from J, with 14 bases between. The CDR3 has 14 amino acids. Germline V lookup: CDR1 MNHEY, CDR2 SVGAGI. The CDR3 DNA reads TGTGCCAGCAGTCCTAGAAGGAGCTACTACGAGCAGTACTTC. This translates into CASSPRRSYYEQYF.